This T cell receptor beta chain stems from a study of Ad26.COV2.S vaccination and SARS-CoV-2 variants. The treatment is: some 20 received Ad26.COV2.S at low or high dose, single or two shots; 5 received placebo; per-sample allocation not given. Vaccine and placebo recipients were sampled on day 63 after the first injection. Boston provided a donor who was an adult aged 18-55 years. Findings and caveats of the study: Vaccine and placebo recipients had similar non-spike TCR breadth.

The V and J ends lost 0 bases and 3 bases respectively, with 9 bases between them. CDR3 size: 15 residues. Germline assignment: CDR1 ENHRY and CDR2 SYGVKD. Profiling relied on immunoSEQ multiplex PCR, and the TCRdb table lists in-frame clones only, not all of them. The profile shows around 300,000 clones, around 88% of them singletons. For this clone: Its antigen is not identified.

This specimen consisted of peripheral blood, obtained in a trial of Ad26.COV2.S vaccine versus placebo. The receptor was isolated from a person between 18 and 60 years old who received the Ad26.COV2.S COVID-19 vaccine or a placebo. The V call is TRBV10-3, the J call TRBJ1-5; D not certain. CDR3 residues: CAISESEGNNQPQHF. CDR3 coding DNA: TGTGCCATCAGTGAGTCGGAAGGGAACAATCAGCCCCAGCATTTT.